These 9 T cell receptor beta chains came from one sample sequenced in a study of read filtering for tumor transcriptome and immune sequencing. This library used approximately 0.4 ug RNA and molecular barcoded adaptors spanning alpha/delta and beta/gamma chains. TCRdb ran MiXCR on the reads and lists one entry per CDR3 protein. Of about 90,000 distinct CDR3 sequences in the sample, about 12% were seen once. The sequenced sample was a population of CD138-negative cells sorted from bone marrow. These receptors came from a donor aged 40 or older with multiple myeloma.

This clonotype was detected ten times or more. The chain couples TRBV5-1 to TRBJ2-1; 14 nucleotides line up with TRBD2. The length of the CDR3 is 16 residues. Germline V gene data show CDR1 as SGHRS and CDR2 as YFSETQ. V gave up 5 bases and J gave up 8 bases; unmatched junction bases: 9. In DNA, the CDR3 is TGCGCCAGCAGGTCGGGACTAGCGGGAGAGTGGGATGAGCAGTTCTTC. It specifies CASRSGLAGEWDEQFF.

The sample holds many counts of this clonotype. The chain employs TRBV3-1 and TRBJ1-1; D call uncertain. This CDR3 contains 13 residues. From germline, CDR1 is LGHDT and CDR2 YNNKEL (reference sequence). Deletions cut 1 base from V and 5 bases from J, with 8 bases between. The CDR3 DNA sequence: TGTGCCAGCAGCCAAGTGCAGGTGACTGAAGCTTTCTTT. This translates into CASSQVQVTEAFF.

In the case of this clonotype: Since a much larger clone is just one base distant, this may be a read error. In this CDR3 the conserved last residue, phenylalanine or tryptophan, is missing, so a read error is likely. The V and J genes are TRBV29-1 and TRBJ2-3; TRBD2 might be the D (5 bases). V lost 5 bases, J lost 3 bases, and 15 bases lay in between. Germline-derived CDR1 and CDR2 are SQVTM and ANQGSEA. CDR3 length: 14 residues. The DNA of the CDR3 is TGCAGCGTTCCCCCCCGGCGGGTTACAGATACGCAGTATTCT. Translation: CSVPPRRVTDTQYS.

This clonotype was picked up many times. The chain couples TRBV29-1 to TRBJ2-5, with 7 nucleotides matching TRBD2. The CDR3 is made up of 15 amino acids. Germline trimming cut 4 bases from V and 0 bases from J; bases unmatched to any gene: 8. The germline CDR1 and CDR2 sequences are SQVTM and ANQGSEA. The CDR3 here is CSVGGGRAYQETQYF. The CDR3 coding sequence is TGCAGCGTTGGTGGTGGGAGGGCCTACCAAGAGACCCAGTACTTC. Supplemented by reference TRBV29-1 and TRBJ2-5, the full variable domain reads SAVISQKPSRDICQRGTSLTIQCQVDSQVTMMFWYRQQPGQSLTLIATANQGSEATYESGFVIDKFPISRPNLTFSTLTVSNMSPEDSSIYLCSVGGGRAYQETQYFGPGTRLLVL.

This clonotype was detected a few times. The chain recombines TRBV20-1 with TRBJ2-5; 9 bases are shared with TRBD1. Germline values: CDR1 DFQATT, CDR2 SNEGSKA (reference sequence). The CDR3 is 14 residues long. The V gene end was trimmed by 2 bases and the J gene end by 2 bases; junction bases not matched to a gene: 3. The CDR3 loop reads CSARSGTGQETQYF. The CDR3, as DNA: TGCAGTGCTAGATCCGGGACAGGGCAAGAGACCCAGTACTTC.

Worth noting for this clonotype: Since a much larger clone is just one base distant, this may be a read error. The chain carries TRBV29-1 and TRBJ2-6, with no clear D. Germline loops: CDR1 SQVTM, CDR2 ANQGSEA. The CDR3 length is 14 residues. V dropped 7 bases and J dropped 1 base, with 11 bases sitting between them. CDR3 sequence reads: CSAQLRSGANVLTF. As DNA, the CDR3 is TGCAGCGCCCAACTCCGGTCTGGGGCCAACGTCCTGACTTTC.

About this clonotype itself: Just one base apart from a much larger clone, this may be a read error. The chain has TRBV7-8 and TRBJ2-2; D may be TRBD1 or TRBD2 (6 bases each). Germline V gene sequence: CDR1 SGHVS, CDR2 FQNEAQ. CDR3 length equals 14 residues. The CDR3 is CASSLAFGGGELSF. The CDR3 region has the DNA TGTGCCAGCAGCTTAGCGTTTGGGGGCGGGGAGCTGTCTTTT.

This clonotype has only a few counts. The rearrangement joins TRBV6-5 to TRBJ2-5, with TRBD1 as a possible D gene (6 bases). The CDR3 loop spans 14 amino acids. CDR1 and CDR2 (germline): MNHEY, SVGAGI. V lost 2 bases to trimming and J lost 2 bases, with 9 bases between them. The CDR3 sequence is CASSYGTNQETQYF. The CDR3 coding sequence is TGTGCCAGCAGTTACGGGACAAATCAAGAGACCCAGTACTTC.

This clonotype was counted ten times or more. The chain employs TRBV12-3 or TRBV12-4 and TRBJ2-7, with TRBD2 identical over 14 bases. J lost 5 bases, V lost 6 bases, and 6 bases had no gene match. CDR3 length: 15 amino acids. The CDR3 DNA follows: TGTGCCAGCAGCCCCCGGACTAGCGGGAGGAACGAGCAGTACTTC. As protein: CASSPRTSGRNEQYF.